This T cell receptor (beta chain) was found in a study of human versus mouse CDR3 diversity and MHC coevolution. Study information: Between about 5.5 x 10^6 and 1.8 x 10^7 valid reads came from each sample.

General study findings and limits: Over 5 MHC II alleles selected the human T cells. Clonal inequality was lowest in most of the three human donors.

Libraries were prepared by immunoSEQ multiplex PCR; TCRdb keeps only in-frame clonotypes and omits some of them. The sample yields roughly 86,000 clones, over 85% seen once. Germline CDR1 is MDHEN and CDR2 is SYDVKM. Trimming removed 7 bases at V and 0 bases at J, with 16 bases between. The CDR3 is 15 amino acids. On this clone itself: Its antigen remains unknown.

The chain links TRBV28 to TRBJ2-7, with D tentatively TRBD1 (6 bases). Sequences were obtained from naive CD4+ T cells from blood. Subset noted: CD45RO-negative CD62L-positive naive CD4 T cells. This TCR was sampled from a person aged 25-75 years in good health. The CDR3 bases are TGTGCCAGCACGACGCCGCAGGGGCCCTCCTACGAGCAGTACTTC. It translates to CASTTPQGPSYEQYF.